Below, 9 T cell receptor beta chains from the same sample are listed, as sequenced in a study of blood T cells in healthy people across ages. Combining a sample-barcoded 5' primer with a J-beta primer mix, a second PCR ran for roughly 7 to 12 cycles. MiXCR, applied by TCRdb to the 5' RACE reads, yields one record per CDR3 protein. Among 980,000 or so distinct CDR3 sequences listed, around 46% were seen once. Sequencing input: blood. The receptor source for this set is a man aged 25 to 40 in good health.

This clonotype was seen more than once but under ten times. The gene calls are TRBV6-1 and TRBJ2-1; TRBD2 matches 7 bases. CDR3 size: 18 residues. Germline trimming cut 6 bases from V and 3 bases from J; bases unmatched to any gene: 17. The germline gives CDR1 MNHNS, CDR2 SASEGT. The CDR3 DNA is TGTGCCAGCAGCCTCTCGGTCCCCCGGGCTAGCGGCTACAATGAGCAGTTCTTC. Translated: CASSLSVPRASGYNEQFF.

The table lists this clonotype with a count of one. The CDR3 DNA reads as TGTGCCAGCAGTGATATGGGTCGAGGGAAGGGCTATGGCTACACCTTC. It yields the protein CASSDMGRGKGYGYTF. The V call is TRBV25-1, the J call TRBJ1-2; no clear D gene. The CDR3 covers 16 residues. Per the germline V gene, CDR1 is MGHDK and CDR2 is SYGVNS. V was cut by 3 bases and J by 4 bases, with 18 bases left in between.

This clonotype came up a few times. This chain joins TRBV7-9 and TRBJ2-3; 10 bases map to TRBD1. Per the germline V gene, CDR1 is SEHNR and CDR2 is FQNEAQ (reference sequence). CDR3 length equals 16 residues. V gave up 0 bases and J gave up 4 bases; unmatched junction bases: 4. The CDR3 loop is CASSLAGQGSPDTQYF. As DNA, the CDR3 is TGTGCCAGCAGCTTAGCGGGACAGGGGTCACCAGATACGCAGTATTTT.

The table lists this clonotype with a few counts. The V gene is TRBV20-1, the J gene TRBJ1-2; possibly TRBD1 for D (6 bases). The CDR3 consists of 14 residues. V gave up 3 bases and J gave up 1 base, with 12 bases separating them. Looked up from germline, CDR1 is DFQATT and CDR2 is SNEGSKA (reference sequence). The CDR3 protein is CSASRGYINYGYTF. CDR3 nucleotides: TGCAGTGCTAGCAGGGGCTATATTAACTATGGCTACACCTTC.

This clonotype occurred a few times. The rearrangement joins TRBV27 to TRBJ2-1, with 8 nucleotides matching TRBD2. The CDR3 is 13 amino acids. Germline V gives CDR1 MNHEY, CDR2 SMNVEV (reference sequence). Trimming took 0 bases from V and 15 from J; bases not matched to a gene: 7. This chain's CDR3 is CASSLSMGLAGFF. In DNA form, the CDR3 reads TGTGCCAGCAGTTTATCGATGGGGCTAGCGGGGTTCTTC.

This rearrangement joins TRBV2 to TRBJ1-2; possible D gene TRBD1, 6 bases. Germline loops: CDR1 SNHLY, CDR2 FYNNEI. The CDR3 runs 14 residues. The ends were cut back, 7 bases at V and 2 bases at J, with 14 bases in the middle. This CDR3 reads CASIPGEGNYGYTF. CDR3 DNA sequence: TGTGCCAGCATTCCAGGGGAAGGGAACTATGGCTACACCTTC.

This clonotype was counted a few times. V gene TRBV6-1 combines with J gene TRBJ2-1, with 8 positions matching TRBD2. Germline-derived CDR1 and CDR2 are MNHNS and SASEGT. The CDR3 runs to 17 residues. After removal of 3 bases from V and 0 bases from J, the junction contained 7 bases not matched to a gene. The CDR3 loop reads CASSEALAGSSYNEQFF. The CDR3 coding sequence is TGTGCCAGCAGTGAGGCATTAGCGGGGAGCTCCTACAATGAGCAGTTCTTC.

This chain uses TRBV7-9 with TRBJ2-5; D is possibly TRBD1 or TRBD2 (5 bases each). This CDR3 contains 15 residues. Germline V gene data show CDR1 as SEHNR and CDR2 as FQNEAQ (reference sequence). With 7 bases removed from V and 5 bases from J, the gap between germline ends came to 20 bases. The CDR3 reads CASTVAGTVAETQYF. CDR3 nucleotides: TGTGCCAGCACCGTAGCAGGGACGGTCGCGGAGACCCAGTACTTC.

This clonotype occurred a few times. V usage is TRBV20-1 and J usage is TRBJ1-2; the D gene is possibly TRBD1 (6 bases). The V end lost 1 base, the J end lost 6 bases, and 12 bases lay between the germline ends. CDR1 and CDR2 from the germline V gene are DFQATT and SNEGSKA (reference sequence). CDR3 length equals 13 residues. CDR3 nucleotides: TGCAGTGCTAGAGGTGCAAGGGGGGATGGCTACACCTTC. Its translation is CSARGARGDGYTF.